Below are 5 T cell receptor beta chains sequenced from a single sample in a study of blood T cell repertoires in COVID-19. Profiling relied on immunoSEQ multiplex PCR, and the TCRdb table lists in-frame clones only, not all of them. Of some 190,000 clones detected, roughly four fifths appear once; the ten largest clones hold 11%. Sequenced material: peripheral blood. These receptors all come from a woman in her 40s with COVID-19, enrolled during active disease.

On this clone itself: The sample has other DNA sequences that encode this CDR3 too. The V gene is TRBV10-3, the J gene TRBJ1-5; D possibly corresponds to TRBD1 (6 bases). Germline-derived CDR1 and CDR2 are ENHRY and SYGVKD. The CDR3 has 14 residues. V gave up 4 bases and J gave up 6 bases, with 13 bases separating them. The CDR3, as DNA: TGTGCCATCAGTGCGGGGGGAGGGGGTCAGCCCCAGCATTTT. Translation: CAISAGGGGQPQHF.

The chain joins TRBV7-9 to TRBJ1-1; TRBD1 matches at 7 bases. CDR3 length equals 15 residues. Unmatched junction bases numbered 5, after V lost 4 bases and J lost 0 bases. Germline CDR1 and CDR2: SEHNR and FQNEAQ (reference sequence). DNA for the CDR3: TGTGCCAGCAGCTCCCAGGGGGGTATGAACACTGAAGCTTTCTTT. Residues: CASSSQGGMNTEAFF.

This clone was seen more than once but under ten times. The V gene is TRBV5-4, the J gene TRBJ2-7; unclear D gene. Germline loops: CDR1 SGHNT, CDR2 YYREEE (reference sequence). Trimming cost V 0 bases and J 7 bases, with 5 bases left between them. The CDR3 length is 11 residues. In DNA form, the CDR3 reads TGTGCCAGCAGCTTGGCTCAGGAGCAGTACTTC. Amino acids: CASSLAQEQYF.

The CDR3 is CASSPPNRGTYNEQFF. DNA of the CDR3: TGTGCCAGCTCACCACCGAACAGGGGTACCTACAATGAGCAGTTCTTC. V usage is TRBV18 and J usage is TRBJ2-1, with 7 bases aligning to TRBD1. Germline V gives CDR1 KGHSH, CDR2 LQKENI. Germline trimming cut 0 bases from V and 2 bases from J; bases unmatched to any gene: 4. The CDR3 totals 16 residues.

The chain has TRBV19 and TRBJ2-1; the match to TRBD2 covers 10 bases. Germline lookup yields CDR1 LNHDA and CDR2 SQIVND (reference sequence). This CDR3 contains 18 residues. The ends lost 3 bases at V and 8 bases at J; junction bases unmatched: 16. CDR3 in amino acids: CASSIGPRSSGSRYEQFF. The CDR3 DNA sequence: TGTGCCAGTAGTATTGGCCCCCGGTCTAGCGGGAGTAGGTATGAGCAGTTCTTC. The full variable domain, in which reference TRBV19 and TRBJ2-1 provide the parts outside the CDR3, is DGGITQSPKYLFRKEGQNVTLSCEQNLNHDAMYWYRQDPGQGLRLIYYSQIVNDFQKGDIAEGYSVSREKKESFPLTVTSAQKNPTAFYLCASSIGPRSSGSRYEQFFGPGTRLTVL.